This TCR beta chain was recovered during a study of blood T cell repertoires in COVID-19. About the study: Whether acute or convalescent, the COVID-19 samples came from the United States, Italy and Spain. From T cells, B-cell-depleted T cells, or PBMCs came the material, which was cDNA or gDNA.

How the authors handled the data: Amplification of reference gene primers was used by the study to estimate nucleated cell counts. Some clones are missing from TCRdb's copy, which holds only in-frame ones; the method was immunoSEQ multiplex PCR. That table gives V, J and clone size, and the DNA gave D and trimming. The data show 250,000 to 300,000 clones, more than 75% seen once. The junction had 13 bases not matched to a gene; V was cut back by 6 bases and J by 8 bases. Germline assignment: CDR1 MNHEY and CDR2 SVGAGI. The CDR3 has 15 residues. J is TRBJ2-3 and V is TRBV6-5; the match to TRBD2 covers 8 bases. Sample: peripheral blood. The receptor was isolated from a woman aged 40 to 55 who had recovered from COVID-19. The CDR3 DNA sequence: TGTGCCAGCAGCCCCGTGGTAGCGGGGAGGTCTACGCAGTATTTT. Translated: CASSPVVAGRSTQYF.